This is a list of T cell receptor beta chains from one sample in a study of cytomegalovirus exposure and HLA in healthy donors. Sequencing was performed with immunoSEQ multiplex PCR; in TCRdb, only in-frame clones are kept and a portion is missing. The table has under 200,000 clones, about 70% seen once; the top ten hold around 1.9%. Sequencing was done on a sample of PBMCs. The receptors originated from a woman in her 30s in good health and CMV-seronegative. Each CDR3 is given with its conserved first and last residue. The order of the fields is clone size, J gene, V gene, D gene, CDR3 DNA, CDR3 protein. A D gene is named only where the DNA matches it firmly. The size entry is marked missing in some rows and otherwise reads once, few, many or a size class.

- TRBJ1-5 TRBV4-1 - TGCGCCAGCAGCCAAGAATTGAGGGTTCAGCCCCAGCATTTT CASSQELRVQPQHF
- TRBJ1-4 TRBV5-6 TRBD1 TGTGCCAGCAGCCGGGACAGGGGGCGCCTAGGTGAAAAACTGTTTTTT CASSRDRGRLGEKLFF
- TRBJ2-3 TRBV27 - TGTGCCAGCAGTTTTGGAAACAGTTACACAGATACGCAGTATTTT CASSFGNSYTDTQYF
- TRBJ2-1 TRBV9 - TGTGCCAGCACACGGGAGCGCTCCTACAATGAGCAGTTCTTC CASTRERSYNEQFF
- TRBJ2-1 TRBV6-1 - TGTGCCAGCAGTGAACCGTGGGGCAATGATGAGCAGTTCTTC CASSEPWGNDEQFF
- TRBJ2-1 TRBV18 TRBD2 TGTGCCAGCTCACCGGCGGCGGGAGACTTATACAATGAGCAGTTCTTC CASSPAAGDLYNEQFF
few TRBJ2-3 TRBV2 TRBD2 TGTGCCAGCAGGGAGCGGGGGAGCACTAGCACAGATACGCAGTATTTT CASRERGSTSTDTQYF
- TRBJ1-5 TRBV5-1 - TGCGCCAGCAGCCCGGGGGGAAGCAATCAGCCCCAGCATTTT CASSPGGSNQPQHF
- TRBJ2-7 TRBV7-2 - TGTGCCAGCACCATCGGGGAGGGGGGCCCCAGCTCCTACGAGCAGTACTTC CASTIGEGGPSSYEQYF
few TRBJ2-5 TRBV6-5 TRBD1 TGTGCCAGCAGTTACGGGGACAGGGCCGAGGAGACCCAGTACTTC CASSYGDRAEETQYF
few TRBJ2-1 TRBV5-1 - TGCGCCAGCAGCCCTACGGGAGAACCCTACAATGAGCAGTTCTTC CASSPTGEPYNEQFF
few TRBJ2-7 TRBV29-1 TRBD1 TGCAGCGTGCTCAACCAAGGGGCCAGGGGGTATCCCTACGAGCAGTACTTC CSVLNQGARGYPYEQYF
few TRBJ2-3 TRBV7-2 - TGTGCCAGCAGCCACGATGCGGGGGCAGGCACAGATACGCAGTATTTT CASSHDAGAGTDTQYF
- TRBJ1-1 TRBV5-1 - TGCGCCAGCAGCTTGCACATTGGGCGCCCCGCTGAAGCTTTCTTT CASSLHIGRPAEAFF
few TRBJ1-4 TRBV5-1 TRBD1 TGCGCCAGCAGCTTGGGTGACAGGGGGCTTCGGGGAGCTAATGAAAAACTGTTTTTT CASSLGDRGLRGANEKLFF
- TRBJ1-1 TRBV4-1 - TGCGCCAGCAGCCATGCGGGCACTGAAGCTTTCTTT CASSHAGTEAFF
- TRBJ2-2 TRBV18 TRBD1 TGTGCCAGCTCAGCCGGGACAGGGGCCGGGGAGCTGTTTTTT CASSAGTGAGELFF
- TRBJ1-2 TRBV12-5 - TGTGCTAGTGGCACGGGGGGAAACTATGGCTACACCTTC CASGTGGNYGYTF
few TRBJ1-1 TRBV5-6 - TGTGCCAGCAGCTTCGGCCTCCAGGGCATTGACACTGAAGCTTTCTTT CASSFGLQGIDTEAFF
- TRBJ2-1 TRBV7-3 TRBD1 TGTGCCAGCAGCTTAATGGACAGGGGGATATCCTACAATGAGCAGTTCTTC CASSLMDRGISYNEQFF
- TRBJ2-3 TRBV7-7 - TGTGCTGTGGGGCCGGGCACAGATACGCAGTATTTT CAVGPGTDTQYF
- TRBJ2-7 TRBV29-1 - TGCAGCGTTGAGATATCCCCCGGCGGCGAGCAGTACTTC CSVEISPGGEQYF
- TRBJ1-1 TRBV2 - TGTGCCAGCAGTGTCCAGGGGATGAACACTGAAGCTTTCTTT CASSVQGMNTEAFF
- TRBJ1-2 TRBV4-1 TRBD1 TGCGCCAGCAGCCACCCCCCGACAGGGTATGGCTACACCTTC CASSHPPTGYGYTF
- TRBJ2-5 TRBV5-1 - TGCGCCAGCAGCTCGGTCCCGGGGTGGGAGACCCAGTACTTC CASSSVPGWETQYF
- TRBJ2-5 TRBV30 - TGTGCCTGGAGTGTAAACCTACAAGAGACCCAGTACTTC CAWSVNLQETQYF
- TRBJ1-3 TRBV5-6 TRBD1 TGTGCCAGCAGCTGGGACAGCGGAAACACCATATATTTT CASSWDSGNTIYF
few TRBJ2-3 TRBV11-2 TRBD2 TGTGCCAGCAGCCCACCTCCGGGACTAGGCACAGATACGCAGTATTTT CASSPPPGLGTDTQYF
- TRBJ1-4 TRBV18 - TGTGCCAGCTCACTAGACAACCAGGTCGTCTCTGAAAAACTGTTTTTT CASSLDNQVVSEKLFF
- TRBJ1-1 TRBV5-1 - TGCGCCAGCAGCTTTGGTTCAGTGAACACTGAAGCTTTCTTT CASSFGSVNTEAFF
- TRBJ2-5 TRBV5-1 - TGCGCCAGCAGCTTGGCGCTCTTTGAGGAGACCCAGTACTTC CASSLALFEETQYF
once TRBJ1-1 TRBV6-1 - TGTGCCAGCAGACCCACGGCTAGTATGAACACTGAAGCTTTCTTT CASRPTASMNTEAFF
once TRBJ2-1 TRBV9 - TGTGCCAGCAGCGTTTCCGACAGGCCCTACAATGAGCAGTTCTTC CASSVSDRPYNEQFF
- TRBJ2-1 TRBV7-3 TRBD2 TGTGCCAGCAGCCCAAGGACTAGCGGGCTCTACAATGAGCAGTTCTTC CASSPRTSGLYNEQFF
- TRBJ2-7 TRBV7-2 - TGTGCCAGCAGCGACGACAATTTGGGCCTCTACGAGCAGTACTTC CASSDDNLGLYEQYF
- TRBJ2-5 TRBV7-2 - TGTGCCAGCAGCTTAGTCGCCCCGGGGACCCAGTACTTC CASSLVAPGTQYF
- TRBJ2-3 TRBV7-2 TRBD2 TGTGCCAGCAGCTTAGCGCTAAGTGAGTACCGGGGGGGGCCAGATACGCAGTATTTT CASSLALSEYRGGPDTQYF
few TRBJ2-6 TRBV5-4 - TGTGCCAGCACCCTACCAGGGGCGATATCCTCTGGGGCCAACGTCCTGACTTTC CASTLPGAISSGANVLTF
- TRBJ1-5 TRBV5-1 - TGCGCCAGCAGCTTGGACCTGGCCAGCAATCAGCCCCAGCATTTT CASSLDLASNQPQHF
medium-sized TRBJ2-7 TRBV6-4 - TGTGCCAGCAGTGAATCGGCCACTAGTTACGAGCAGTACTTC CASSESATSYEQYF
- TRBJ1-1 TRBV4-1 TRBD1 TGCGCCAGCAGCCATGATTGGGACAGGGGTTTCGGTGAAGCTTTCTTT CASSHDWDRGFGEAFF
few TRBJ1-1 TRBV19 - TGTGCCAGTAGTATCGTTAGCGGCACTGAAGCTTTCTTT CASSIVSGTEAFF
once TRBJ1-6 TRBV13 TRBD1 TGTGCCAGCAGCTCGGGACCGACAGGGTTATATTCACCCCTCCACTTT CASSSGPTGLYSPLHF
- TRBJ2-7 TRBV5-1 - TGCGCCAGCAGCTTCGTAAGGGGGTGCGAGCAGTACTTC CASSFVRGCEQYF
- TRBJ1-4 TRBV27 TRBD1 TGTGCCAGCAGCGCCCCCGGGACAGGGTATGAAAAACTGTTTTTT CASSAPGTGYEKLFF
- TRBJ2-7 TRBV11-2 TRBD1 TGTGCCAGCAGCTTAAACAGGGGAGAGCAGTACTTC CASSLNRGEQYF
- TRBJ1-1 TRBV30 - TGTGCCTGGAGTATGGGGCAGGGAAACACTGAAGCTTTCTTT CAWSMGQGNTEAFF
few TRBJ2-3 TRBV4-2 - TGTGCCAGCAGCCAAGCCGGAGATACGCAGTATTTT CASSQAGDTQYF
few TRBJ2-7 TRBV5-4 TRBD1 TGTGCCAGCAGCTTGGCCGGACAGGGGCTAGACGAGCAGTACTTC CASSLAGQGLDEQYF
once TRBJ2-7 TRBV15 - TGTGCCACCAGCAGTGACCAAGGGGGCGAGCAGTACTTC CATSSDQGGEQYF
- TRBJ2-3 TRBV7-9 TRBD2 TGTGCCAGCAGCAAAAGGACTAGCGGGAGTAAGACAGATACGCAGTATTTT CASSKRTSGSKTDTQYF
- TRBJ2-1 TRBV19 TRBD2 TGTGCCAGTAGTTGGGGGGGGGCCTACAATGAGCAGTTCTTC CASSWGGAYNEQFF
- TRBJ1-1 TRBV29-1 - TGCAGCGTTGACCGGCTTGGGGGCACTGAAGCTCTCTTT CSVDRLGGTEALF
- TRBJ1-4 TRBV30 - TGTGCCTGGAGTGGTGGTTGGGCGTCGTCGAAGGACATCACAACTAATGAAAAACTGTTTTTT CAWSGGWASSKDITTNEKLFF
few TRBJ2-3 TRBV7-2 - TGTGCCAGCAGCTCGCGGGTGAACCCAGATACGCAGTATTTT CASSSRVNPDTQYF
- TRBJ1-1 TRBV27 - TGTGCCAGCAACAAATTGGGCAGGGACACTGAAGCTTTCTTT CASNKLGRDTEAFF
- TRBJ2-1 TRBV10-2 TRBD2 TGCGCCAGCAGTGATACCGGGACTAGCGGGAGGAATGAGCAGTTCTTC CASSDTGTSGRNEQFF
- TRBJ2-7 TRBV5-1 - TGCGCCAGCAGCCTGAGGGGGGACAGCTACGAGCAGTACTTC CASSLRGDSYEQYF
- TRBJ2-7 TRBV10-1 TRBD1 TGCGCCAGCAGTGTGGACAGGGCCAGCTCCTACGAGCAGTACTTC CASSVDRASSYEQYF
- TRBJ2-5 TRBV9 TRBD2 TGTGCCAGCAGCGTAGGTCGGGGGGGCGGAGAGACCCAGTACTTC CASSVGRGGGETQYF